This paragraph reports one T cell receptor (beta chain). Its antigen is unknown. V was trimmed by 4 bases and J by 6 bases, leaving 15 bases between them. Looked up from germline, CDR1 is GTSNPN and CDR2 is SVGIG (reference sequence). The CDR3 covers 13 residues. The data stem from a study of CD8+ T cells in alopecia areata. Once RNA had been extracted, it was reverse transcribed into cDNA to act as the sequencing template. Some clones are missing from TCRdb's copy, which holds only in-frame ones; the method was immunoSEQ multiplex PCR. The sample lists some 190,000 clones; roughly 60% were seen once. Stated treatment: oral pan-JAK inhibitor, 5-10 mg twice daily. Study-level findings and limits: Numerous expanded lesional clones remained in scalp and blood during tofacitinib. With patients, TCR sharing proved less clear than in mice, a difference possibly related to HLA. Under tofacitinib, fewer expanded CD8+ clones appeared among the top 100 scalp clones.

The starting material was CD4+ T cells sorted from blood, obtained at week 24, from a patient treated with tofacitinib. The chain links TRBV30 to TRBJ1-2, with D perhaps matching TRBD1 (6 bases). This TCR derives from a human donor with alopecia areata. CDR3 sequence: CAWTPRQDDGYTF. The CDR3, as DNA: TGTGCCTGGACCCCAAGACAGGACGATGGCTACACCTTC.